This TCR beta chain was captured in a study of T-cell memory formation after mild COVID-19. In TCRdb, the 5' RACE reads were re-called with MiXCR into one record per CDR3 protein. The sample includes roughly 380,000 distinct CDR3 sequences, approximately 29% of them seen just once. V lost 3 bases and J lost 4, with 10 bases in between. The length of the CDR3 is 14 residues. This clonotype was counted a few times. The gene calls are TRBV12-3 or TRBV12-4 and TRBJ1-5, with TRBD1 as a possible D gene (5 bases). Sequencing was carried out using PBMCs or a T cell subset sorted from them (not recorded which). The TCR comes from an adult woman who had mild COVID-19 (a few samples of this study predate the infection). Cell type and time point are not known. CDR3 nucleotides: TGTGCCAGCAGTTTTGACAGAGCTAATCAGCCCCAGCATTTT. Translation: CASSFDRANQPQHF.